These 26 T cell receptor beta chains were sequenced from one sample in a study of blood T cell repertoires in COVID-19. Clones were sequenced by immunoSEQ multiplex PCR, and TCRdb holds only the in-frame ones, with some missing. The data show approximately 200,000 clones, with approximately 85% seen just once and about 3.3% held by the top ten. Sequencing used peripheral blood. The receptors were gathered from a man aged 55 to 70 with acute or convalescent COVID-19.

This rearrangement joins TRBV7-2 to TRBJ2-1; 8 bases map to TRBD2. The germline V gene encodes CDR1 SGHTA and CDR2 FQGNSA. This CDR3 region has 14 residues. Trimming removed 0 bases from V and 9 bases from J; junction bases left unmatched: 4. The CDR3 DNA sequence: TGTGCCAGCAGCTTAGCGCTCGGGAGGGGTGAGCAGTTCTTC. Protein product: CASSLALGRGEQFF. Using reference TRBV7-2 and TRBJ2-1 for the parts outside the CDR3, the full variable domain is GAGVSQSPSNKVTEKGKDVELRCDPISGHTALYWYRQSLGQGLEFLIYFQGNSAPDKSGLPSDRFSAERTGGSVSTLTIQRTQQEDSAVYLCASSLALGRGEQFFGPGTRLTVL.

This clone came up once. This chain links TRBV19 with TRBJ2-1, with 11 bases lining up with TRBD2. This CDR3 contains 18 residues. The junction had 18 bases not matched to a gene; V was cut back by 6 bases and J by 8 bases. Germline assignment: CDR1 LNHDA and CDR2 SQIVND (reference sequence). The CDR3 sequence: CASRSRGQLAGVSDEQFF. CDR3 coding DNA: TGTGCCAGTAGATCAAGGGGGCAACTAGCGGGAGTTTCGGATGAGCAGTTCTTC.

This chain joins TRBV28 and TRBJ1-1; D is uncertain. Trimming removed 3 bases from V and 2 bases from J, with 10 bases in between. The CDR3 length is 14 residues. CDR1 is MDHEN and CDR2 is SYDVKM in the germline V gene. As DNA, the CDR3 is TGTGCCAGCAGTTTTGTGGTCGGTAACACTGAAGCTTTCTTT. Translated, it gives CASSFVVGNTEAFF.

V gene TRBV5-1 combines with J gene TRBJ2-2, with 11 bases that match TRBD2. The CDR3 covers 17 residues. Germline values: CDR1 SGHRS, CDR2 YFSETQ. V dropped 0 bases and J dropped 3; count of bases not matched to a gene: 4. This CDR3 is CASSLDSGRADTGELFF. The CDR3 DNA sequence: TGCGCCAGCAGCTTGGATAGCGGGAGGGCTGACACCGGGGAGCTGTTTTTT.

The chain employs TRBV3-1 (or the pseudogene TRBV3-2) and TRBJ1-1; TRBD1 matches 9 bases. From germline, CDR1 is LGHDT and CDR2 YNNKEL (reference sequence). V gave up 4 bases and J gave up 10 bases; unmatched junction bases: 7. The CDR3 covers 13 residues. The CDR3 bases are TGTGCCAGCAGCCCCAGGGACAGGGCGTTAGCTTTCTTT. This translates into CASSPRDRALAFF.

This clone was recorded once. The rearrangement links TRBV7-2 to TRBJ2-5, with D hard to call. The CDR3 has 13 amino acids. The V and J ends lost 5 bases and 2 bases respectively, with 9 bases between them. CDR1 SGHTA and CDR2 FQGNSA come from the germline V gene. In DNA, the CDR3 is TGTGCCAGCAGCCTTGCGGTTCAAGAGACCCAGTACTTC. Amino acid sequence: CASSLAVQETQYF.

The V call is TRBV21-1, the J call TRBJ2-7; the table's TRBD2 call for D was not verified on the DNA. TRBV21-1 is classified as a pseudogene. This CDR3 has 17 amino acids. The DNA of the CDR3 is TGTGCCAGCAGCAAAGCTAGCGGGAGGGGTAACTCCTACGAGCAGTACTTC. The encoded protein is CASSKASGRGNSYEQYF.

The V and J genes are TRBV2 and TRBJ2-2, with D possibly being TRBD2 (6 bases). Between the trimmed V and J ends, which lost 6 bases and 6 bases, there was a span of 11 bases. From germline, CDR1 is SNHLY and CDR2 FYNNEI. This CDR3 comprises 13 residues. CDR3 amino acids: CASRPLAAGELFF. CDR3 nucleotide sequence: TGTGCCAGCAGGCCACTAGCCGCCGGGGAGCTGTTTTTT.

The genes are TRBV28 and TRBJ1-5, with TRBD1 as a possible D gene (6 bases). This CDR3 is 13 amino acids long. With 1 base removed from V and 7 bases from J, the gap between germline ends came to 8 bases. Germline loops: CDR1 MDHEN, CDR2 SYDVKM. The CDR3 DNA is TGTGCCAGCAGTTTATCAGGGGACCAGCCCCAGCATTTT. This sequence encodes CASSLSGDQPQHF. Combining the CDR3 with reference TRBV28 and TRBJ1-5 gives the whole variable domain DVKVTQSSRYLVKRTGEKVFLECVQDMDHENMFWYRQDPGLGLRLIYFSYDVKMKEKGDIPEGYSVSREKKERFSLILESASTNQTSMYLCASSLSGDQPQHFGDGTRLSIL.

The gene calls are TRBV18 and TRBJ1-6, with D tentatively TRBD1 (5 bases). Germline V lookup: CDR1 KGHSH, CDR2 LQKENI. V lost 2 bases and J lost 11, with 10 bases in between. The CDR3 contains 13 residues. The CDR3 is CASSPGAVAPLHF. The CDR3 nucleotides read TGTGCCAGCTCACCAGGGGCAGTTGCACCCCTCCACTTT.

The chain couples TRBV24-1 to TRBJ1-1; 9 bases fit TRBD1. This CDR3 contains 17 residues. The junction had 10 bases not matched to a gene; V was cut back by 2 bases and J by 4 bases. Germline V CDR1 and CDR2: KGHDR, SFDVKD. CDR3 DNA: TGTGCCACCAGTGATTACCGGGACAGGGACTTTTGCACTGAAGCTTTCTTT. This encodes CATSDYRDRDFCTEAFF.

V usage is TRBV6-5 and J usage is TRBJ1-1; no firm D call. In germline, CDR1 is MNHEY, CDR2 SVGAGI. The CDR3 length is 13 residues. The V end lost 0 bases, the J end lost 8 bases, and 10 bases lay between the germline ends. CDR3 DNA sequence: TGTGCCAGCAGTTACTCGCGGAGAAGCGAAGCTTTCTTT. Protein sequence: CASSYSRRSEAFF.

The chain combines TRBV9 with TRBJ2-4, with a possible D match to TRBD1 (5 bases). The CDR3 covers 14 residues. Germline values: CDR1 SGDLS, CDR2 YYNGEE. Trimming took 3 bases from V and 6 from J, leaving 13 bases between them. The CDR3 sequence: CASSAEYDRNIQYF. CDR3 coding DNA: TGTGCCAGCAGCGCGGAATACGACAGAAACATTCAGTACTTC.

V usage is TRBV10-3 and J usage is TRBJ1-5, with D perhaps TRBD1 (5 bases). The CDR3 spans 15 residues. Germline V CDR1 and CDR2: ENHRY, SYGVKD. The V and J ends lost 0 bases and 4 bases respectively, with 10 bases between them. As DNA, the CDR3 is TGTGCCATCAGTGAGTCGGTCCGGGGGAATCAGCCCCAGCATTTT. It codes for CAISESVRGNQPQHF.

Here the CDR3 reads CASSLAGTGVRNEQFF. The CDR3 nucleotides read TGTGCCAGCAGTTTAGCCGGGACAGGGGTTAGGAATGAGCAGTTCTTC. The chain couples TRBV27 to TRBJ2-1, with 10 bases matching TRBD1. The CDR3 consists of 16 residues. V gave up 2 bases and J gave up 7 bases; unmatched junction bases: 8. CDR1 MNHEY and CDR2 SMNVEV come from the germline V gene (reference sequence).

Here the CDR3 reads CASSQARTGELFF. The CDR3 DNA sequence: TGTGCCAGCAGCCAAGCTAGAACCGGGGAGCTGTTTTTT. The J gene is TRBJ2-2, the V gene TRBV3-1 (or the pseudogene TRBV3-2); D is uncertain. The ends were cut back, 1 base at V and 5 bases at J, with 5 bases in the middle. Germline loops: CDR1 LGHDT, CDR2 YNNKEL (reference sequence). This CDR3 is 13 amino acids long.

This clone was seen once. This sequence joins TRBV19 and TRBJ2-7; maybe TRBD1 (6 bases). V was clipped by 4 bases and J by 5 bases, with 18 bases between them. There are 15 residues in the CDR3. The germline V gene has CDR1 LNHDA and CDR2 SQIVND (reference sequence). CDR3 in DNA: TGTGCCAGTAGTAAGCGGACAGAGGCTGTCAACGAGCAGTACTTC. Translating it yields CASSKRTEAVNEQYF.

This clone was detected only a few times. The J gene is TRBJ1-2, the V gene TRBV6-5, with a weak D call TRBD1 (5 bases). The CDR3 is 14 amino acids. V lost 6 bases and J lost 3, with 14 bases in between. Germline values: CDR1 MNHEY, CDR2 SVGAGI. DNA for the CDR3: TGTGCCAGCAGGCGCGGGACTGCCGACTATGGCTACACCTTC. Residues: CASRRGTADYGYTF.

The chain recombines TRBV6-5 with TRBJ2-5; 8 bases are a match to TRBD2. The V and J ends lost 4 bases and 5 bases, in that order; junction bases with no gene match: 6. Germline V gene lookup returns CDR1 MNHEY and CDR2 SVGAGI. The CDR3 extends over 14 amino acids. CDR3 DNA sequence: TGTGCCAGCAGTTCTCCCCGCGGGGGGGAGACCCAGTACTTC. It translates to CASSSPRGGETQYF.

The rearrangement joins TRBV23-1 to TRBJ2-1; the match to TRBD1 covers 7 bases. TRBV23-1 is noted as an ORF with a role that remains uncertain. V shed 5 bases and J 4 bases; nucleotides not matched to a gene: 8. The length of the CDR3 is 15 residues. The CDR3 loop reads CASSTPDRPYNEQFF. In DNA form, the CDR3 reads TGCGCCAGCAGTACCCCGGACAGGCCGTACAATGAGCAGTTCTTC.

CDR3 protein: CASSPWQRCTDTQYF. As DNA, the CDR3 is TGTGCCAGCTCACCATGGCAGCGGTGCACAGATACGCAGTATTTT. This chain links TRBV18 with TRBJ2-3; a weak D match, TRBD2 (5 bases). There are 15 residues in the CDR3. Trimming stripped 2 bases from V and 1 base from J, with 10 bases between. CDR1 and CDR2 (germline): KGHSH, LQKENI.

The CDR3 loop reads CASSPGRVGDTEAFF. In nucleotides, the CDR3 is TGTGCCAGCTCACCTGGCAGGGTTGGGGACACTGAAGCTTTCTTT. The chain employs TRBV18 and TRBJ1-1; the D gene is possibly TRBD1 (5 bases). Trimming took 3 bases from V and 3 from J, leaving 14 bases between them. Germline V lookup: CDR1 KGHSH, CDR2 LQKENI. The CDR3 has 15 amino acids.

The gene calls are TRBV7-3 and TRBJ1-2; TRBD1 matches 12 bases. Unmatched junction bases numbered 8, after V lost 5 bases and J lost 7 bases. This CDR3 is 15 amino acids long. Germline lookup yields CDR1 SGHTA and CDR2 FQGTGA. CDR3 coding DNA: TGTGCCAGCAGCCAGGGGACAGGGGGCGTTCGTGGCTACACCTTC. Translating it yields CASSQGTGGVRGYTF.

This chain links TRBV7-2 with TRBJ2-1, with D possibly TRBD2 on 6 matching bases. V gave up 1 base and J gave up 9 bases, with 16 bases separating them. Germline V lookup: CDR1 SGHTA, CDR2 FQGNSA. The CDR3 totals 15 residues. CDR3 sequence (DNA): TGTGCCAGCAGCTTAGGTCGCGGGGCTGGGGCTGAGCAGTTCTTC. It encodes CASSLGRGAGAEQFF.

The V gene is TRBV6-2 or TRBV6-3, the J gene TRBJ2-2, with 10 positions matching TRBD2. Trimming cost V 6 bases and J 2 bases; bases outside gene matches: 12. The CDR3 runs 18 residues. Germline V gives CDR1 MNHEY, CDR2 SVGEGT. This chain's CDR3 is CASSRRLAGLVNTGELFF. For the CDR3, the DNA is TGTGCCAGCAGCCGCAGACTAGCGGGCCTAGTTAACACCGGGGAGCTGTTTTTT.

V and J are TRBV9 and TRBJ2-5, with a weak D call TRBD1 (6 bases). The CDR3 totals 15 residues. V lost 0 bases and J lost 5, with 14 bases in between. The germline gives CDR1 SGDLS, CDR2 YYNGEE. The CDR3 protein is CASSVDGTGKETQYF. CDR3 nucleotide sequence: TGTGCCAGCAGCGTAGATGGAACAGGGAAGGAGACCCAGTACTTC.